This TCR beta chain was captured by sequencing in a study of cytomegalovirus exposure and HLA in healthy donors. Use of 60 Vbeta and 13 Jbeta primers characterized the PCR. Some clones are missing from TCRdb's copy, which holds only in-frame ones; the method was immunoSEQ multiplex PCR. Seen here are some 150,000 clones, 65% to 85% observed once, and the top ten hold roughly 7.6%. General study findings and limits: Researchers catalogued approximately 160 TCR beta chains as cytomegalovirus-associated.

A note on this clone: The antigen is undetermined.

The sequenced sample was PBMCs. This TCR came from a woman in her 30s in good health and CMV-seropositive.

This chain's CDR3 is CATSRDGTGGPGANVLTF. Written as DNA, the CDR3 is TGTGCCACCAGCAGAGATGGGACGGGGGGGCCTGGGGCCAACGTCCTGACTTTC. V and J are TRBV15 and TRBJ2-6; TRBD2 agrees at 8 bases. The germline gives CDR1 LNHNV, CDR2 YYDKDF (reference sequence). CDR3 length: 18 amino acids. Trimming at V came to 0 bases and at J to 2 bases, leaving 6 bases not matched to a gene. Combining the CDR3 with reference TRBV15 and TRBJ2-6 gives the whole variable domain DAMVIQNPRYQVTQFGKPVTLSCSQTLNHNVMYWYQQKSSQAPKLLFHYYDKDFNNEADTPDNFQSRRPNTSFCFLDIRSPGLGDTAMYLCATSRDGTGGPGANVLTFGAGSRLTVL.